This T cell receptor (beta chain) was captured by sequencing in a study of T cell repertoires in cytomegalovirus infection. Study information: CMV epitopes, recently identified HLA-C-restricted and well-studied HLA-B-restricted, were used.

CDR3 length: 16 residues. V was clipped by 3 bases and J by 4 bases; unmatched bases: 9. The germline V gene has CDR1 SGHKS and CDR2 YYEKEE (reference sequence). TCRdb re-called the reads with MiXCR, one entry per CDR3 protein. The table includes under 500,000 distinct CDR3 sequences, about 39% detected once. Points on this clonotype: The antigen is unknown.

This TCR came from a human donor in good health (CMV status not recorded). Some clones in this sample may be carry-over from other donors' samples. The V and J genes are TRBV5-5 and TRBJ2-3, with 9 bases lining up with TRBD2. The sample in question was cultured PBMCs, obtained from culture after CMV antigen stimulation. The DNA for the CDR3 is TGTGCCAGCAGCTGGGGGGGTAGCGGGGGATCAGATACGCAGTATTTT. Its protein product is CASSWGGSGGSDTQYF.